The 16 T cell receptor beta chains presented below share a single source sample, sequenced in a study of early T cells in non-severe SARS-CoV-2 infection. In TCRdb, the 5' RACE reads were re-called with MiXCR into one record per CDR3 protein. The sample shows some 57,000 distinct CDR3 sequences, more than 9.5% of them seen only once. The sequenced material came from whole blood. These receptors were collected from an adult who was a healthcare worker with PCR-confirmed SARS-CoV-2 infection or an uninfected control (not recorded which).

This clonotype was seen a few times. J is TRBJ2-3 and V is TRBV4-3; D gene uncertain. Germline CDR1 and CDR2: LGHNA and YSLEER. The CDR3 consists of 13 residues. The V and J ends lost 0 bases and 4 bases respectively, with 5 bases between them. CDR3 sequence reads: CASSQELSDTQYF. CDR3 DNA: TGCGCCAGCAGCCAAGAGCTTTCAGATACGCAGTATTTT.

The chain couples TRBV7-2 to TRBJ2-5; D might be TRBD1 (5 bases). Per the germline V gene, CDR1 is SGHTA and CDR2 is FQGNSA. Trimming took 2 bases from V and 1 from J, leaving 14 bases between them. The CDR3 totals 16 residues. CDR3 nucleotide sequence: TGTGCCAGCAGCTTATTGGGGCGAGGAATCCAAGAGACCCAGTACTTC. Residues: CASSLLGRGIQETQYF.

This clonotype was recorded at least ten times. V usage is TRBV4-3 and J usage is TRBJ2-1, with unresolved D. Trimming removed 3 bases at V and 10 bases at J, with 10 bases between. The germline V gene encodes CDR1 LGHNA and CDR2 YSLEER. This CDR3 region has 12 residues. The CDR3 region has the DNA TGCGCCAGCAGCCAGGTCCCGCGGGAGCAGTTCTTC. Translation: CASSQVPREQFF.

This clonotype was recorded a few times. This chain joins TRBV6-2 or TRBV6-3 and TRBJ2-7; maybe TRBD2 (5 bases). V lost 8 bases and J 2 bases, leaving 16 bases between the germline ends. This CDR3 has 14 amino acids. Germline V CDR1 and CDR2: MNHEY, SVGEGT. The CDR3 coding sequence is TGTGCCAGCTCCCCCGTGCTCGGGACCTACGAGCAGTACTTC. Translating it yields CASSPVLGTYEQYF.

Ten or more counts support this clonotype. The V call is TRBV19, the J call TRBJ2-1; 10 nucleotides line up with TRBD1. Trimming at V came to 4 bases and at J to 6 bases, leaving 3 bases not matched to a gene. This CDR3 has 14 amino acids. Germline V lookup: CDR1 LNHDA, CDR2 SQIVND (reference sequence). This CDR3 reads CASSRQGAINEQFF. For the CDR3, the DNA is TGTGCCAGTAGTAGACAGGGGGCGATCAATGAGCAGTTCTTC.

This clonotype has a count of ten or more. The chain carries TRBV7-2 and TRBJ2-7, with D possibly being TRBD2 (6 bases). V was shortened by 5 bases and J by 6 bases, with 17 bases between the two germline ends. The CDR3 extends over 14 amino acids. Germline lookup yields CDR1 SGHTA and CDR2 FQGNSA. CDR3 coding DNA: TGTGCCAGCAGCACTGGGACCTTGGGGGGCGAGCAGTACTTC. It codes for CASSTGTLGGEQYF.

This clonotype was counted a few times. The chain joins TRBV6-6 to TRBJ2-2; 9 nucleotides line up with TRBD1. The V segment lost 8 bases and the J segment 5 bases; nucleotides outside the gene matches: 9. The CDR3 is made up of 15 amino acids. CDR1 MNHNY and CDR2 SVGAGI come from the germline V gene (reference sequence). Here the CDR3 reads CASHFSDRGTGELFF. DNA of the CDR3: TGTGCCAGCCATTTCTCGGACAGGGGTACCGGGGAGCTGTTTTTT.

This clonotype has ten or more counts. This sequence joins TRBV20-1 and TRBJ1-6, with D perhaps TRBD1 (5 bases). This CDR3 is 16 amino acids long. Germline V lookup: CDR1 DFQATT, CDR2 SNEGSKA (reference sequence). Trimming cost V 0 bases and J 3 bases, with 12 bases left between them. The CDR3 DNA reads as TGCAGTGCTAGAGATTCGGGGGTTAACTATAATTCACCCCTCCACTTT. Encoded protein: CSARDSGVNYNSPLHF.

This clonotype was recorded many times. The chain combines TRBV19 with TRBJ2-1; D gene uncertain. Trimming removed 6 bases from V and 0 bases from J, with 18 bases in between. CDR1 is LNHDA, CDR2 SQIVND, per germline (reference sequence). The CDR3 has 17 amino acids. CDR3 in amino acids: CASSRPGSRNSYNEQFF. CDR3 coding DNA: TGTGCCAGTAGCAGACCCGGGTCTAGAAACTCCTACAATGAGCAGTTCTTC.

This clonotype was recorded at least ten times. The chain couples TRBV5-1 to TRBJ1-6, with 7 bases lining up with TRBD1. The V and J ends lost 5 bases and 8 bases, in that order; junction bases with no gene match: 7. The CDR3 sequence is 14 residues long. The germline V gene encodes CDR1 SGHRS and CDR2 YFSETQ. CDR3 coding DNA: TGCGCCAGCAGACGAGGACAGGCGGATTCACCCCTCCACTTT. This translates into CASRRGQADSPLHF.

Many counts were recorded for this clonotype. This chain links TRBV5-4 with TRBJ2-3; tentatively, D is TRBD2 (5 bases). Germline values: CDR1 SGHNT, CDR2 YYREEE (reference sequence). CDR3 size: 8 residues. Trimming cost V 10 bases and J 11 bases, with 8 bases left between them. The CDR3, as DNA: TGTGCCTCAGAGGGGCAGTATTTT. Translation gives CASEGQYF. The full variable domain, with the rest looked up from reference TRBV5-4 and TRBJ2-3, is ETGVTQSPTHLIKTRGQQVTLRCSSQSGHNTVSWYQQALGQGPQFIFQYYREEENGRGNFPPRFSGLQFPNYSSELNVNALELDDSALYLCASEGQYFGPGTRLTVL.

The rearrangement joins TRBV5-6 to TRBJ2-5, with TRBD2 matching over 11 bases. The CDR3 is 18 residues long. Per germline, CDR1 SGHDT and CDR2 YYEEEE. V trimming: 1 base; J trimming: 2 bases; junction bases outside the gene matches: 10. The CDR3 protein is CASSLFRLAGGVQETQYF. The CDR3, as DNA: TGTGCCAGCAGCTTGTTCCGGCTAGCGGGGGGAGTACAAGAGACCCAGTACTTC.

This clonotype was picked up many times. V and J are TRBV19 and TRBJ2-2; D perhaps matches TRBD1 (5 bases). Per the germline V gene, CDR1 is LNHDA and CDR2 is SQIVND (reference sequence). V lost 3 bases and J lost 11, with 16 bases in between. This CDR3 spans 14 amino acids. In DNA form, the CDR3 reads TGTGCCAGTAGTATTCAAGCAGGGCAGGGTGAGCTGTTTTTT. This translates into CASSIQAGQGELFF.

The chain links TRBV6-4 to TRBJ2-1, with TRBD2 identical over 11 bases. V lost 8 bases and J lost 7; bases outside the gene matches: 7. CDR3 length: 14 amino acids. Germline loops: CDR1 MRHNA, CDR2 SNTAGT. Written as DNA, the CDR3 is TGTGCCAGCGCCGTAGCGGGAGGGCGAAATGAGCAGTTCTTC. Protein sequence: CASAVAGGRNEQFF.

In this sample, this clonotype turned up a few times. The chain employs TRBV19 and TRBJ2-5; TRBD1 matches at 9 bases. The CDR3 length is 15 residues. The germline gives CDR1 LNHDA, CDR2 SQIVND (reference sequence). J gave up 5 bases and V 1 base, and 5 bases lay outside the gene matches. The CDR3 loop reads CASSIVNDRGETQYF. CDR3 sequence (DNA): TGTGCCAGTAGTATAGTCAATGACAGGGGGGAGACCCAGTACTTC. The full variable domain, rest sourced from reference TRBV19 and TRBJ2-5, is DGGITQSPKYLFRKEGQNVTLSCEQNLNHDAMYWYRQDPGQGLRLIYYSQIVNDFQKGDIAEGYSVSREKKESFPLTVTSAQKNPTAFYLCASSIVNDRGETQYFGPGTRLLVL.

This clonotype was counted ten times or more. The V gene is TRBV6-1, the J gene TRBJ2-7; 12 bases line up with TRBD1. With 6 bases clipped from V and 2 bases from J, the junction kept 5 bases outside the gene matches. The CDR3 totals 15 residues. Per the germline V gene, CDR1 is MNHNS and CDR2 is SASEGT. CDR3 protein: CASSPGQGATYEQYF. DNA for the CDR3: TGTGCCAGCAGCCCGGGACAGGGGGCGACCTACGAGCAGTACTTC.